Listed below are T cell receptor beta chains from one sample, sequenced in a study of T cell responses to AZD1222 COVID-19 vaccine. Generated by immunoSEQ multiplex PCR, the TCRdb table keeps only in-frame clones and is missing some. The data hold some 100,000 clones, with about nine tenths observed a single time. The input for sequencing was peripheral blood, taken on day 0 of AZD1222 vaccination. These receptors were taken from an adult in good health. The CDR3 runs from the conserved cysteine through the conserved F or W. D genes are given only for firm matches. Some rows mark clone size as missing; the rest say once, few, many or name a class of expanded clone.

>TRBV5-1|TRBD1|TRBJ1-1|few
CASRTGNQNTEAFF
TGCGCCAGCAGGACAGGGAATCAGAACACTGAAGCTTTCTTT
>TRBV4-1|TRBD2|TRBJ2-3|once
CASSQAGGEQYF
TGCGCCAGCAGCCAAGCCGGGGGGGAGCAGTATTTT
>TRBV7-9|.|TRBJ1-5|.
CASSLATGTDSNQPQHF
TGTGCCAGCAGCTTAGCCACGGGGACCGATAGCAATCAGCCCCAGCATTTT
>TRBV7-9|.|TRBJ1-2|.
CASSPTWGKNYGYTF
TGTGCCAGCAGCCCCACTTGGGGGAAAAACTATGGCTACACCTTC
>TRBV9|.|TRBJ2-1|.
CASSVGGDASEQFF
TGTGCCAGCAGCGTAGGGGGCGACGCTAGTGAGCAGTTCTTC
>TRBV5-6|.|TRBJ1-5|.
CASSLGTVSNQPQHF
TGTGCCAGCAGCTTGGGGACAGTTAGCAATCAGCCCCAGCATTTT
>TRBV7-9|.|TRBJ1-4|.
CASGRGAEKLFF
TGTGCCAGCGGGAGGGGAGCAGAAAAACTGTTTTTT
>TRBV19|TRBD1|TRBJ2-7|.
CASSAPTGGGYEQYF
TGTGCCAGTAGTGCCCCGACAGGGGGCGGGTACGAGCAGTACTTC
>TRBV6-5|.|TRBJ2-2|once
CATWGDVGELFF
TGTGCCACCTGGGGGGATGTCGGGGAGCTGTTTTTT
>TRBV28|.|TRBJ1-2|.
CASSPGQPYGYTF
TGTGCCAGCAGTCCCGGACAGCCCTATGGCTACACCTTC
>TRBV15|.|TRBJ1-1|.
CATSRRGSGAYTEAFF
TGTGCCACCAGCAGGCGAGGATCCGGGGCATACACTGAAGCTTTCTTT
>TRBV25-1|.|TRBJ1-1|once
CASSRLDLRVNTEAFF
TGTGCCAGCAGTAGATTAGATTTAAGGGTGAACACTGAAGCTTTCTTT
>TRBV19|TRBD1|TRBJ1-5|few
CASSIRQGRVGNQPQHF
TGTGCCAGTAGTATCCGACAGGGGAGGGTTGGCAATCAGCCCCAGCATTTT
>TRBV5-1|.|TRBJ1-1|.
CASSEVGNTEAFF
TGCGCCAGCAGTGAGGTCGGGAACACTGAAGCTTTCTTT
>TRBV7-2|.|TRBJ1-2|.
CASSLGAQGGYTF
TGTGCCAGCAGCTTAGGGGCCCAGGGTGGCTACACCTTC
>TRBV7-6|.|TRBJ2-2|.
CASSLESGGAWTGELFF
TGTGCCAGCAGCTTAGAGTCTGGGGGGGCTTGGACCGGGGAGCTGTTTTTT
>TRBV11-2|TRBD1|TRBJ2-7|.
CASSSAGQGDYEQYF
TGTGCCAGCAGCTCAGCAGGACAGGGGGACTACGAGCAGTACTTC
>TRBV2|.|TRBJ1-5|.
CASSEREGQPQHF
TGTGCCAGCAGTGAGAGGGAGGGTCAGCCCCAGCATTTT
>TRBV7-8|TRBD2|TRBJ2-7|.
CASSPTSETYEQYF
TGTGCCAGCAGCCCAACTAGCGAAACCTACGAGCAGTACTTC
>TRBV5-6|.|TRBJ1-2|few
CASSLAGITGIGGYTF
TGTGCCAGCAGCTTGGCCGGCATAACAGGGATCGGAGGCTACACCTTC
>TRBV30|.|TRBJ1-4|.
CAWSVQAGREKLFF
TGTGCCTGGAGTGTACAGGCAGGGAGGGAAAAACTGTTTTTT
>TRBV15|.|TRBJ1-3|.
CATSRVAGWSGNTIYF
TGTGCCACCAGCAGAGTGGCGGGCTGGTCCGGAAACACCATATATTTT
>TRBV28|TRBD1|TRBJ2-2|.
CASSLSTGGFGELFF
TGTGCCAGCAGTTTATCGACAGGGGGATTTGGGGAGCTGTTTTTT
>TRBV29-1|.|TRBJ1-2|once
CSVVPGDRLGYGYTF
TGCAGCGTTGTTCCAGGCGACAGATTGGGCTATGGCTACACCTTC
>TRBV5-1|.|TRBJ1-5|.
CASSQGENQPQHF
TGCGCCAGCAGCCAAGGGGAAAACCAGCCCCAGCATTTT
>TRBV28|.|TRBJ1-1|once
CASSPPGVGTEAFF
TGTGCCAGCAGTCCTCCCGGGGTTGGCACTGAAGCTTTCTTT
>TRBV4-1|.|TRBJ1-6|.
CASSQVSRDYNSPLHF
TGCGCCAGCAGCCAAGTCTCCCGGGATTATAATTCACCCCTCCACTTT
>TRBV3-1/TRBV3-2|.|TRBJ1-4|.
CASSQDRANEKLFF
TGTGCCAGCAGCCAAGACAGGGCAAATGAAAAACTGTTTTTT
>TRBV6-5|TRBD1|TRBJ1-5|.
CASRQTGEPGQPQHF
TGTGCCAGCAGGCAGACAGGGGAGCCGGGTCAGCCCCAGCATTTT
>TRBV7-8|.|TRBJ2-2|.
CASSLAKGRFYTGELFF
TGTGCCAGCAGCTTAGCAAAGGGGCGCTTCTACACCGGGGAGCTGTTTTTT
>TRBV19|.|TRBJ1-4|.
CASKGRGGLEKLFF
TGTGCCAGTAAAGGTCGAGGAGGACTTGAAAAACTGTTTTTT